The 27 T cell receptor beta chains presented below share a single source sample, sequenced in a study of T cells in localized non-small cell lung cancer. Assay: immunoSEQ multiplex PCR; the TCRdb copy retains only in-frame clones and omits some. The data hold about 40,000 clones, with 81% observed a single time. This specimen was peripheral blood mononuclear cells, taken before any cancer treatment. The receptors were sampled from an older male donor with stage II lung adenocarcinoma.

The rearrangement uses TRBV6-6 and TRBJ1-1, with TRBD1 as a possible D gene (5 bases). In germline, CDR1 is MNHNY, CDR2 SVGAGI (reference sequence). The CDR3 consists of 13 residues. Trimming cost V 6 bases and J 5 bases, with 13 bases left between them. The CDR3 region is CASSPLGRTEAFF. For the CDR3, the DNA is TGTGCCAGCAGCCCCCTGGGACGGACTGAAGCTTTCTTT.

The chain carries TRBV2 and TRBJ1-3, with D perhaps TRBD1 (6 bases). Trimming took 6 bases from V and 0 from J, leaving 15 bases between them. CDR1 and CDR2 from the germline V gene are SNHLY and FYNNEI. The CDR3 length is 16 residues. The CDR3 DNA is TGTGCCAGCAGGGGGCGGGGACACTACTCTGGAAACACCATATATTTT. It is translated as CASRGRGHYSGNTIYF.

The V and J genes are TRBV30 and TRBJ2-1; 8 nucleotides match TRBD1. Losses at the gene ends were 3 bases for V and 12 bases for J; bases not matched to a gene: 7. The CDR3 extends over 12 amino acids. Germline V gene data show CDR1 as GTSNPN and CDR2 as SVGIG (reference sequence). DNA for the CDR3: TGTGCCTGGAGCATCTCAGGGGGCTGGCAGTTCTTC. This encodes CAWSISGGWQFF.

CDR3 residues: CAWLNYGYTF. DNA of the CDR3: TGTGCCTGGCTTAACTATGGCTACACCTTC. The V gene is TRBV30, the J gene TRBJ1-2; no clear D gene. CDR3 length: 10 residues. Trimming shortened V by 5 bases and J by 1 base, and 2 bases separated the two germline ends. Germline CDR1 GTSNPN, CDR2 SVGIG (reference sequence).

This chain links TRBV7-2 with TRBJ2-5; 10 bases are shared with TRBD2. Germline assignment: CDR1 SGHTA and CDR2 FQGNSA. The CDR3 contains 15 residues. The trim removed 5 bases at V and 2 bases at J, leaving 5 bases unmatched. The CDR3, as DNA: TGTGCCAGCAGCCTTTCAGCGGGAGGGCAAGAGACCCAGTACTTC. Amino acid sequence: CASSLSAGGQETQYF.

The J gene is TRBJ2-1, the V gene TRBV5-1; D not certain. Per germline, CDR1 SGHRS and CDR2 YFSETQ. With 2 bases removed from V and 8 bases from J, the gap between germline ends came to 14 bases. This CDR3 spans 14 amino acids. CDR3 region: CASSLGNTPDEQFF. CDR3 in DNA: TGCGCCAGCAGCTTAGGGAATACGCCAGATGAGCAGTTCTTC. Complete variable domain (other parts from reference TRBV5-1 and TRBJ2-1): KAGVTQTPRYLIKTRGQQVTLSCSPISGHRSVSWYQQTPGQGLQFLFEYFSETQRNKGNFPGRFSGRQFSNSRSEMNVSTLELGDSALYLCASSLGNTPDEQFFGPGTRLTVL.

The chain has TRBV7-9 and TRBJ2-5; D is unclear. This CDR3 spans 14 amino acids. With 1 base removed from V and 2 bases from J, the gap between germline ends came to 8 bases. From germline, CDR1 is SEHNR and CDR2 FQNEAQ (reference sequence). This CDR3 reads CASSLGPRQETQYF. CDR3 nucleotides: TGTGCCAGCAGCTTAGGACCGCGACAAGAGACCCAGTACTTC. The complete variable domain, with remaining parts taken from reference TRBV7-9 and TRBJ2-5, reads DTGVSQNPRHKITKRGQNVTFRCDPISEHNRLYWYRQTLGQGPEFLTYFQNEAQLEKSRLLSDRFSAERPKGSFSTLEIQRTEQGDSAMYLCASSLGPRQETQYFGPGTRLLVL.

J is TRBJ2-1 and V is TRBV9, with 11 nucleotides matching TRBD2. The CDR3 totals 15 residues. Germline CDR1 is SGDLS and CDR2 is YYNGEE. The trim removed 0 bases at V and 7 bases at J, leaving 3 bases unmatched. The CDR3, as DNA: TGTGCCAGCAGCGTAGTCACTAGCGGGAGAAATGAGCAGTTCTTC. Amino acids: CASSVVTSGRNEQFF.

This clone was detected a few times. V usage is TRBV2 and J usage is TRBJ1-2, with no clear D. The germline gives CDR1 SNHLY, CDR2 FYNNEI. This CDR3 spans 11 amino acids. Trimming took 7 bases from V and 2 from J, leaving 5 bases between them. CDR3 loop: CASMVNYGYTF. DNA for the CDR3: TGTGCCAGCATGGTAAACTATGGCTACACCTTC. The full variable domain, with the rest looked up from reference TRBV2 and TRBJ1-2, is EPEVTQTPSHQVTQMGQEVILRCVPISNHLYFYWYRQILGQKVEFLVSFYNNEISEKSEIFDDQFSVERPDGSNFTLKIRSTKLEDSAMYFCASMVNYGYTFGSGTRLTVV.

In its sample, this clone was seen a few times. The chain is built from TRBV18 and TRBJ1-4; 9 bases match TRBD1. V lost 6 bases and J lost 7; bases outside the gene matches: 9. CDR1 and CDR2 from the germline V gene are KGHSH and LQKENI. The CDR3 is 15 residues long. The CDR3 loop is CASSLTGGESEKLFF. The CDR3 region has the DNA TGTGCCAGCTCGCTAACAGGGGGCGAGAGTGAAAAACTGTTTTTT.

This rearrangement joins TRBV10-3 to TRBJ2-1; the match to TRBD2 covers 7 bases. V lost 3 bases, J lost 8 bases, and 19 bases stayed unmatched. Germline CDR1 ENHRY, CDR2 SYGVKD. The CDR3 length is 18 residues. CDR3 bases: TGTGCCATCAGTGACCTCTCCCCCGGGGGGAGGGCCAAGGATGAGCAGTTCTTC. Its protein product is CAISDLSPGGRAKDEQFF.

This chain connects TRBV7-9 to TRBJ1-5, with D possibly being TRBD1 (6 bases). Trimming cost V 1 base and J 6 bases, with 19 bases left between them. Germline V lookup: CDR1 SEHNR, CDR2 FQNEAQ (reference sequence). This CDR3 contains 17 residues. CDR3 protein: CASSLVMGGSRGQPQHF. The CDR3 DNA reads TGTGCCAGCAGCTTAGTCATGGGGGGCTCTCGGGGTCAGCCCCAGCATTTT.

The J gene is TRBJ2-5, the V gene TRBV4-2; no reliable D call. The assigned J gene may be wrong: the sequence end matches TRBJ2-7 better. This CDR3 is 17 amino acids long. Germline V gene sequence: CDR1 LGHNA, CDR2 YNFKEQ. The CDR3 spells CASSQDLSEVGSYEQYF. The DNA for the CDR3 is TGTGCCAGCAGCCAAGATCTGTCAGAGGTCGGGTCCTACGAGCAGTACTTC.

The chain uses TRBV10-3 and TRBJ2-3; the D is unclear. CDR3 length equals 13 residues. Trimming shortened V by 10 bases and J by 0 bases, and 11 bases separated the two germline ends. Germline-derived CDR1 and CDR2 are ENHRY and SYGVKD. In nucleotides, the CDR3 is TGTGCCACCGCCGTGCGTAGCACAGATACGCAGTATTTT. Translation gives CATAVRSTDTQYF.

The chain links TRBV6-6 to TRBJ2-3; the match to TRBD1 covers 8 bases. Germline V gene lookup returns CDR1 MNHNY and CDR2 SVGAGI (reference sequence). The CDR3 runs 14 residues. Trimming removed 6 bases from V and 2 bases from J; junction bases left unmatched: 4. The CDR3 coding sequence is TGTGCCAGCAGCGGACAGGGCTCCACAGATACGCAGTATTTT. Protein: CASSGQGSTDTQYF.

In nucleotides, the CDR3 is TGTGCCTGGAGTCTAGGCTACAATGAGCAGTTCTTC. Amino acid sequence: CAWSLGYNEQFF. The chain recombines TRBV30 with TRBJ2-1; D is unresolved. V lost 2 bases and J 3 bases, leaving 5 bases between the germline ends. CDR3 length: 12 amino acids. The germline CDR1 and CDR2 sequences are GTSNPN and SVGIG (reference sequence).

Sample share makes this clone medium-sized. The chain is built from TRBV7-6 and TRBJ2-7; D is uncertain. V was shortened by 1 base and J by 2 bases, with 12 bases between the two germline ends. The CDR3 loop spans 15 amino acids. Germline V gene lookup returns CDR1 SGHVS and CDR2 FNYEAQ. The CDR3 loop reads CASSLGPTITYEQYF. For the CDR3, the DNA is TGTGCCAGCAGCTTAGGGCCTACTATTACCTACGAGCAGTACTTC.

The chain couples TRBV7-9 to TRBJ2-7; 8 bases match TRBD2. CDR3 size: 17 residues. Germline assignment: CDR1 SEHNR and CDR2 FQNEAQ (reference sequence). With V trimmed by 4 bases and J by 2 bases, 13 bases remained unmatched. DNA of the CDR3: TGTGCCAGCAGCTCCTGGGGTGATAGCGGGACCACCTACGAGCAGTACTTC. Amino acids: CASSSWGDSGTTYEQYF.

The count of this clone is one. The gene calls are TRBV7-2 and TRBJ2-5, with 8 nucleotides matching TRBD2. TRBJ2-7 matches the DNA end more closely, so the J call is doubtful. The CDR3 is 16 residues long. The germline gives CDR1 SGHTA, CDR2 FQGNSA. The CDR3 region has the DNA TGTGCCAGCAGCCAACCTAGCGGGCAACACTCCTACGAGCAGTACTTC. Its translation is CASSQPSGQHSYEQYF.

The rearrangement links TRBV7-2 to TRBJ2-7, with TRBD2 matching over 9 bases. There are 15 residues in the CDR3. Germline lookup yields CDR1 SGHTA and CDR2 FQGNSA. With V trimmed by 1 base and J by 3 bases, 4 bases remained unmatched. The CDR3 here is CASSLDSGSGYEQYF. CDR3 DNA sequence: TGTGCCAGCAGCTTAGATAGCGGGAGTGGCTACGAGCAGTACTTC.

This clone has just a few counts. The V call is TRBV19, the J call TRBJ2-4; 7 positions match TRBD2. V lost 5 bases and J lost 13; bases outside the gene matches: 14. Germline V gene sequence: CDR1 LNHDA, CDR2 SQIVND (reference sequence). The CDR3 runs to 14 residues. Here the CDR3 reads CASSSRREREGQYF. In DNA form, the CDR3 reads TGTGCCAGTAGTTCCCGGCGGGAGAGAGAGGGCCAGTACTTC.

The chain has TRBV9 and TRBJ2-1; TRBD2 matches 13 bases. Trimming removed 4 bases from V and 0 bases from J; junction bases left unmatched: 4. The CDR3 runs to 17 residues. CDR1 and CDR2 (germline): SGDLS, YYNGEE. The CDR3: CASSYRTSGSSYNEQFF. Written as DNA, the CDR3 is TGTGCCAGCAGCTATCGGACTAGCGGGAGCTCCTACAATGAGCAGTTCTTC.

This chain uses TRBV2 with TRBJ2-7, with D perhaps TRBD1 (5 bases). The germline V gene encodes CDR1 SNHLY and CDR2 FYNNEI. The CDR3 is made up of 12 amino acids. V lost 6 bases and J lost 4, with 10 bases in between. As DNA, the CDR3 is TGTGCCAGCAGCTTAACAGGTTACGAGCAGTACTTC. Translating it yields CASSLTGYEQYF.

The V call is TRBV28, the J call TRBJ2-5; 8 bases line up with TRBD2. CDR3 length: 16 residues. Trimming took 2 bases from V and 2 from J; bases not matched to a gene: 7. Germline lookup yields CDR1 MDHEN and CDR2 SYDVKM. The CDR3 nucleotides read TGTGCCAGCAGTTTAGGAGGTAGCGGGACACAAGAGACCCAGTACTTC. As protein: CASSLGGSGTQETQYF. Using reference TRBV28 and TRBJ2-5 for the parts outside the CDR3, the full variable domain is DVKVTQSSRYLVKRTGEKVFLECVQDMDHENMFWYRQDPGLGLRLIYFSYDVKMKEKGDIPEGYSVSREKKERFSLILESASTNQTSMYLCASSLGGSGTQETQYFGPGTRLLVL.

The chain is built from TRBV4-1 and TRBJ2-3; the match to TRBD2 covers 8 bases. Germline CDR1 MGHRA, CDR2 YSYEKL. This CDR3 region has 14 residues. V dropped 1 base and J dropped 5; count of bases not matched to a gene: 2. The CDR3 protein is CASSQAGGIDTQYF. The CDR3 nucleotides read TGCGCCAGCAGCCAAGCGGGAGGGATAGATACGCAGTATTTT.

The chain uses TRBV7-2 and TRBJ1-1; D not resolved. The germline gives CDR1 SGHTA, CDR2 FQGNSA. V was shortened by 1 base and J by 1 base, with 4 bases between the two germline ends. The CDR3 has 13 amino acids. CDR3 loop: CASSLVGNTEAFF. The CDR3 DNA is TGTGCCAGCAGCTTAGTAGGGAACACTGAAGCTTTCTTT.

The chain carries TRBV9 and TRBJ1-1; D unresolved. In germline, CDR1 is SGDLS, CDR2 YYNGEE. The CDR3 totals 16 residues. The V and J ends lost 0 bases and 0 bases respectively, with 12 bases between them. CDR3 protein: CASSVDGVTLNTEAFF. As DNA, the CDR3 is TGTGCCAGCAGCGTAGATGGGGTGACGTTGAACACTGAAGCTTTCTTT.